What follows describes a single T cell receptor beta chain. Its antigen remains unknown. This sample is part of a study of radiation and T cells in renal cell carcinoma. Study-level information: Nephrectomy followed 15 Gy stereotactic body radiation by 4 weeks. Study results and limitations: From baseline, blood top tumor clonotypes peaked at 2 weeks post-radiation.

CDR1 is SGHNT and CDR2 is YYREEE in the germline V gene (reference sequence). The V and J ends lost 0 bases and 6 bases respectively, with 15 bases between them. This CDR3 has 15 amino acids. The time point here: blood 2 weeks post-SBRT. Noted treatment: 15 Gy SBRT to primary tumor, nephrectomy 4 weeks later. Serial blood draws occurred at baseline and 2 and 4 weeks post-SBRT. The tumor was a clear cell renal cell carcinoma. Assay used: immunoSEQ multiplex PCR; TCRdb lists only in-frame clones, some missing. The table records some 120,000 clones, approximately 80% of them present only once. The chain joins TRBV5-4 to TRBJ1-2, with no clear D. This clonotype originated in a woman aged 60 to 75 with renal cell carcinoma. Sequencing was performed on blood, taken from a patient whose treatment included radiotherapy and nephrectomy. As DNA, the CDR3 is TGTGCCAGCAGCTTGGTCGCTCAAGAGGCCGATGGCTACACCTTC. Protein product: CASSLVAQEADGYTF.